The sequence of this T cell receptor (beta chain) was determined in a study of T-cell memory formation after mild COVID-19. TCRdb independently ran MiXCR on the 5' RACE reads; one entry per CDR3 protein. Of around 250,000 distinct CDR3 sequences listed, about a sixth are singletons. At least ten counts were recorded for this clonotype. Its antigen remains unidentified. Whole-study results and caveats: Contracting CD4+ clones sat mainly in CM and EM; CD8+ in EMRA.

CDR3 length: 12 residues. Trimming cost V 10 bases and J 6 bases, with 10 bases left between them. Germline CDR1 and CDR2: MDHEN and SYDVKM. This receptor was taken from a man aged 18 to 30 who had mild COVID-19 (a few samples of this study predate the infection). Cell type and time point are not known. V and J are TRBV28 and TRBJ1-6, with D maybe TRBD1 (5 bases). Sequencing was performed on PBMCs or a T cell subset sorted from them (not recorded which). The CDR3 DNA reads as TGTGCCACCGACAGCAGTAATTCACCCCTCCACTTT. This translates into CATDSSNSPLHF.